The T cell receptor beta chain under discussion was sequenced for a study of T cell responses to AZD1222 COVID-19 vaccine. Study-wide points: Baseline seropositivity occurred in only six AZD1222 recipients. Among the donors, most were white British and more were female, and clonal diversity was possibly underestimated.

Trimming removed 5 bases at V and 11 bases at J, with 13 bases between. This CDR3 has 13 amino acids. CDR1 is MNHEY, CDR2 SMNVEV, per germline (reference sequence). Assay used: immunoSEQ multiplex PCR; TCRdb lists only in-frame clones, some missing. The table has 90,000 to 120,000 clones, around 91% seen once. A word on this clone: Its target is unknown.

The rearrangement links TRBV27 to TRBJ1-6, with D possibly matching TRBD1 (5 bases). This receptor was taken from an adult in good health. The sequenced sample was peripheral blood, obtained on day 0 of AZD1222 vaccination. CDR3 nucleotides: TGTGCCAGCAGTCTAACCGTCAGGGCACCCCTCCACTTT. Its protein is CASSLTVRAPLHF.